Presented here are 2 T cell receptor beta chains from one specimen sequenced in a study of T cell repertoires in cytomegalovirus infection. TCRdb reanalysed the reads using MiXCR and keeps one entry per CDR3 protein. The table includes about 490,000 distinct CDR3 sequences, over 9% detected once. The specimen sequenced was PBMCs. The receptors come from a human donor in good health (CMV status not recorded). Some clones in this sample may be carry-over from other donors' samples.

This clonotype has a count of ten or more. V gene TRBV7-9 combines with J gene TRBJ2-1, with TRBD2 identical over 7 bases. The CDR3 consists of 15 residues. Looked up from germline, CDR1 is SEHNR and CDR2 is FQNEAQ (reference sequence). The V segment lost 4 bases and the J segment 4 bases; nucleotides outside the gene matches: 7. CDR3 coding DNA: TGTGCCAGCAGCTCGGGACTAACCGCTTACAATGAGCAGTTCTTC. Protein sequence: CASSSGLTAYNEQFF.

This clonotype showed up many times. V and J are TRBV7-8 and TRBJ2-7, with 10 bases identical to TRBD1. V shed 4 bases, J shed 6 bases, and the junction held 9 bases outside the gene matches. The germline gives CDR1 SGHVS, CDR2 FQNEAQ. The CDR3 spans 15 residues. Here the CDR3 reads CASSYPGQGIVEQYF. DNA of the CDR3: TGTGCCAGCAGCTACCCGGGACAGGGGATCGTCGAGCAGTACTTC.